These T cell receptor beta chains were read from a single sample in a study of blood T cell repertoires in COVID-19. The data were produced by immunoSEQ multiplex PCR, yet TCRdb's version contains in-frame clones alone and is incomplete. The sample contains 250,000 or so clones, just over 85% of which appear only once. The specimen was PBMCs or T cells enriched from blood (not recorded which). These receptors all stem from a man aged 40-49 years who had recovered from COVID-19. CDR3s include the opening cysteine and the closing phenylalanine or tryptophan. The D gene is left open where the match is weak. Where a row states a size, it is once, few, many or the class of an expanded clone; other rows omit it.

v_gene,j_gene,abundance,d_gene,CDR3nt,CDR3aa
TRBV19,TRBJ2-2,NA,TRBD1,TGTGCCAGTAGTGCCCTGGACAGGGGATCCCTGGACACCGGGGAGCTGTTTTTT,CASSALDRGSLDTGELFF
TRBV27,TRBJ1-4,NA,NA,TGTGCCAGCAGTTTCGCGAGGGCAACTAATGAAAAACTGTTTTTT,CASSFARATNEKLFF
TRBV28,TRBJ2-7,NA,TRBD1,TGTGCCAGCAGCCCTTATCCGGGACAGGGGGCTAACGAGCAGTACTTC,CASSPYPGQGANEQYF
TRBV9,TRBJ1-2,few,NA,TGTGCCAGCAGGAGCAACTATGGCTACACCTTC,CASRSNYGYTF
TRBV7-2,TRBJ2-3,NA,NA,TGTGCCAGCAGCCGCAGCGGGGACAACACAGATACGCAGTATTTT,CASSRSGDNTDTQYF
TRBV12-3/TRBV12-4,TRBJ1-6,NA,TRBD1,TGTGCCAGCAGTGGGACAGGGCATTCACCCCTCCACTTT,CASSGTGHSPLHF
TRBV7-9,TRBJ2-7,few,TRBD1,TGTGCCAGCAGCTTAGGACAGGGGGGGACTACGGGTGGCGAGCAGTACTTC,CASSLGQGGTTGGEQYF
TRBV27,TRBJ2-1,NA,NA,TGTGCCAGCAGTTCTCTACTAGGCATGGACTCCTACAATGAGCAGTTCTTC,CASSSLLGMDSYNEQFF
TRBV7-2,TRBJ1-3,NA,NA,TGTGCCAGCAGCCTAAACGGGGGGTTCACTGGAAACACCATATATTTT,CASSLNGGFTGNTIYF
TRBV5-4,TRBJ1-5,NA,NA,TGTGCCAGCAGCTTGGCCGGGATTGAGCCCCAGCATTTT,CASSLAGIEPQHF
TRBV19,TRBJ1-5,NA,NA,TGTGCCAGTAGGGCCGGCGGGCGGGTTGGGACTTCACAGCCCCAGCATTTT,CASRAGGRVGTSQPQHF
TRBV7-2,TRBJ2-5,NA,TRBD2,TGTGCCAGCAGCGCGGGACTAGCGGGGGGGCGAGAGACCCAGTACTTC,CASSAGLAGGRETQYF
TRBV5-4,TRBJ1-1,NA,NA,TGTGCCAGCAGCTTGGGGGACTTCAACACTGAAGCTTTCTTT,CASSLGDFNTEAFF
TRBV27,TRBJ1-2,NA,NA,TGTGCCAGCAGTGACTACTATGGCTACACCTTC,CASSDYYGYTF
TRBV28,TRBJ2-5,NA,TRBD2,TGTGCCAGCAGGAGCGGGGGGTCTCCTAACTTC,CASRSGGSPNF
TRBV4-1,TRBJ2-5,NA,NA,TGCGCCAGCAGCCAAGATTCGCCAAGTCGGGAGACCCAGTACTTC,CASSQDSPSRETQYF
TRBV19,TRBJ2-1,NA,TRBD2,TGTGCCAGTAGTATTTCAAGCGGGGTCGAAAAGCAGTTCTTC,CASSISSGVEKQFF
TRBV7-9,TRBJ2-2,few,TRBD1,TGTGCCAGCAGCCAACTGGGACAGATGAACACCGGGGAGCTGTTTTTT,CASSQLGQMNTGELFF
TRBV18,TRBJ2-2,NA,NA,TGTGCCAGCTCACCCCTGCAGGACACCGGGGAGCTGTTTTTT,CASSPLQDTGELFF
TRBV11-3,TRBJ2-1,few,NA,TGTGCCAGCAGCTCGACAGTCCCCGAGCAGTTCTTC,CASSSTVPEQFF
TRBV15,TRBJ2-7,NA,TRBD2,TGTGCCACCAGCAGAGATTTCGTTGCTAGCGGGAGAAACGAGCAGTACTTC,CATSRDFVASGRNEQYF
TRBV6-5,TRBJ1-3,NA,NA,TGTGCCAGCGGTTCCCCGTTGGGGGGCTCTGGAAACACCATATATTTT,CASGSPLGGSGNTIYF
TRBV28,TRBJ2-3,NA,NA,TGTGCCAGCAGGCGCCCGGGCACAGATACGCAGTATTTT,CASRRPGTDTQYF
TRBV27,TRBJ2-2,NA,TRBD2,TGTGCCAGCAGTTTAGCGGGAGGGGGCGGGGAGCTGTTTTTT,CASSLAGGGGELFF
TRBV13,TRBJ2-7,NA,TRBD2,TGTGCCAGCAGCTTAGGGACTAGCGGGGGGAAATACGAGCAGTACTTC,CASSLGTSGGKYEQYF
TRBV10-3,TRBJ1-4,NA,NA,TGTGCCATCAGTGCAGGGCCTGAATACGGAAAACTGTTTTTT,CAISAGPEYGKLFF
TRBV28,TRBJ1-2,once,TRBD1,TGTGCCAGCAGTTTACCGGGACAGGGTTGGTCCTATGGCTACACCTTC,CASSLPGQGWSYGYTF
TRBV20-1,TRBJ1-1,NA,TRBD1,TGCAGTGTCAACAGGGGGACTGAAGCTTTCTTT,CSVNRGTEAFF
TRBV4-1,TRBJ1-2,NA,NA,TGCGCCAGCAGCCAAGGGACAGCTTACTATGGCTACACCTTC,CASSQGTAYYGYTF
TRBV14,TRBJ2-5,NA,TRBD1,TGTGCCAGCAGCAGGGGGACAGGGGGCTTCCAAGAGACCCAGTACTTC,CASSRGTGGFQETQYF
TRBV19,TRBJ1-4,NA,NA,TGTGCCAGTAGTATAAACTCGGCTAATGAAAAACTGTTTTTT,CASSINSANEKLFF
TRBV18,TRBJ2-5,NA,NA,TGTGCCAGCTCACCGGCGGAAGAGACCCAGTACTTC,CASSPAEETQYF
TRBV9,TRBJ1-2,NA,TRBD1,TGTGCCAGCAGCGAGGGACAGGCCCACTATGGCTACACCTTC,CASSEGQAHYGYTF
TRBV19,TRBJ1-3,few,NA,TGTGCCAGTAGTCCAGGGGCCTCTGGAAACACCATATATTTT,CASSPGASGNTIYF
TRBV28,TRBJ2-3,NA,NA,TGTGCCAGCAGTAGAGGACAGCCTAGCACAGATACGCAGTATTTT,CASSRGQPSTDTQYF
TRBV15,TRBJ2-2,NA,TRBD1,TGTGCCACCAGCCAAGAGGGGGCGTTGTCCGGGGAGCTGTTTTTT,CATSQEGALSGELFF
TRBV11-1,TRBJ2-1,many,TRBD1,TGTGCCAGCAGCGCAGGACAGGGTACCTACAATGAGCAGTTCTTC,CASSAGQGTYNEQFF
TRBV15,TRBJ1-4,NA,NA,TGTGCCACCAGCACTTTTTCCGGATTCCAGAGGGAAAAACTGTTTTTT,CATSTFSGFQREKLFF
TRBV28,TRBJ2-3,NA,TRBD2,TGTGCCAGCAGTTTATCCCCCCTAGCGGGAGGCCCCTTGGCAGATACGCAGTATTTT,CASSLSPLAGGPLADTQYF
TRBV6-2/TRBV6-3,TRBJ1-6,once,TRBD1,TGTGCCAGCAGTTACTCCCCCTCGACAGGGAGACCCCTCCACTTT,CASSYSPSTGRPLHF
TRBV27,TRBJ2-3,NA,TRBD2,TGTGCCAGCAGTCCGGGACTAGTCCGCACAGATACGCAGTATTTT,CASSPGLVRTDTQYF
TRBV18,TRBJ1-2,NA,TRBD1,TGTGCCAGCTCACCAAGTGAGGGGGCGGAAGGCTACACCTTC,CASSPSEGAEGYTF
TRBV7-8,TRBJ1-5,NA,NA,TGTGCCAGCAGCTCGCTCGACCCGGGAGTCCAGCCCCAGCATTTT,CASSSLDPGVQPQHF
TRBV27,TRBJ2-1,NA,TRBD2,TGTGCCAGCAGTTTAAAACCGGGACTAGCGGGACGCTACAATGAGCAGTTCTTC,CASSLKPGLAGRYNEQFF
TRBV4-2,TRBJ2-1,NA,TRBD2,TGTGCCAGCAGCCAAGAGGGCGGGGGGCCTTTTCAGCAGTTCTTC,CASSQEGGGPFQQFF
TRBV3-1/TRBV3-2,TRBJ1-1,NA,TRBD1,TGTGCCAGCAGTCACCCGGGACAGGGTTACATGAACACTGAAGCTTTCTTT,CASSHPGQGYMNTEAFF
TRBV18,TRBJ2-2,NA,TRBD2,TGTGCCAGCTCACCACGGGTTCTAGCGGGAGCGAACACCGGGGAGCTGTTTTTT,CASSPRVLAGANTGELFF
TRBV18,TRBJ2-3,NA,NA,TGTGCCAGCTCACCAAGATACAGAGTCACAGATACGCAGTATTTT,CASSPRYRVTDTQYF
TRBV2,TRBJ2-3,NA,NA,TGTGCCAGCTCCAGGGGTAACGCGGCAGATACGCAGTATTTT,CASSRGNAADTQYF
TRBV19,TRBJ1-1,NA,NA,TGTGCCAGTAGTATATCAGGGGCCTCTGGCGAAGCTTTCTTT,CASSISGASGEAFF
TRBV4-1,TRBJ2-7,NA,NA,TGCGCCAGCAGCCAAGAACCCCGGGTTCACGAGCAGTACTTC,CASSQEPRVHEQYF
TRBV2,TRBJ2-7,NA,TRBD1,TGTGCCAGCAGGGACAGGGTCCTGAGCGAGCAGTACTTC,CASRDRVLSEQYF
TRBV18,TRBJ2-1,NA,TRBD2,TGTGCCAGCTCACCGATACGCGGGAGCTCCTACAATGAGCAGTTCTTC,CASSPIRGSSYNEQFF
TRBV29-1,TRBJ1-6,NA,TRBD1,TGCAGCGTGGACCCCCGGGACAGGCCGAATTCACCCCTCCACTTT,CSVDPRDRPNSPLHF
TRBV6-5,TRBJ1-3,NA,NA,TGTGCCAGCAGTTACATTGCCGGGTCTGGAAACACCATATATTTT,CASSYIAGSGNTIYF
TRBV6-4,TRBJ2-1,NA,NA,TGTGCCAGCAGCCCTACGTTCCGAGGGCGCAGTGAGCAGTTCTTC,CASSPTFRGRSEQFF
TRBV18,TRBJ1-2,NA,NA,TGTGCCAGCTCACCCGGAACTAATTCCCTCCCTTCTGGCTACACCTTC,CASSPGTNSLPSGYTF
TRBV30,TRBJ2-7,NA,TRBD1,TGTGCCCGGGGGACAGGGGGACCTTTTTCCTACGAGCAGTACTTC,CARGTGGPFSYEQYF
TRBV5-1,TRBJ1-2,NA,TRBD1,TGCGCCAGCAGCCTAGTCCCACCGGGACAGGGTGACTATGGCTACACCTTC,CASSLVPPGQGDYGYTF